The text below deals with one T cell receptor beta chain. Its antigen is unknown. The record has no base qualities; no much larger clone is one base away. The CDR3 regions of human TCRbeta chains were subjected to immunosequencing. Regarding the original processing steps: Repertoire TCRs were matched against a reference library of SARS-CoV-2-specific TCRs generated with the MIRA antigen-specificity platform. Breadth was defined as the fraction of unique TCRs that were SARS-CoV-2-associated, and depth was defined as the fraction of total T cells that were SARS-CoV-2-associated. Using the MIRA data, each spike-specific TCR was assigned both to the spike region to which the TCR was reactive and to a CD4 or CD8 class. Log10-transformed breadth and depth values were compared by one-way ANOVA with Sidak's multiple comparisons tests. TCRdb's version of the immuneACCESS table is confined to in-frame rearrangements and falls short of the full clone set. An unresolved V gene accounts for under half of the shortfall where checked; the remainder is of unknown origin. Clone size and V and J calls were adopted from that table, with D and trimming inferred from the DNA. Recorded for this sample are about 97,000 clones; over 80% of them occurred a single time. About 7.5% of the sample is in the top ten clones.

This specimen's time point label, interpreted: baseline before first vaccination. Samples from vaccinated people were obtained from the UK trials COV001 and COV002, which included a single-blind randomized controlled phase 2/3 trial of AZD1222 (ChAdOx1 nCoV-19) in healthy adults. For TCRbeta chain sequencing, PBMC samples from trial participants were taken at day 0 and at day 28 after the second dose. This sample was included in a study of T cell responses to AZD1222 COVID-19 vaccine (dated by TCRdb to the early 2020s). For the wider study: AZD1222 recipients with second doses at about 4 weeks or about 12 weeks were pooled, because spike-specific TCR depth and breadth did not differ between schedules. A total of over 230 trial participants underwent TCR sequencing, of whom around 200 received two doses of AZD1222 and about 25 received two doses of the MenACWY control vaccine. Trial participants were enrolled by age into subgroups of 18-55, 56-69 and 70-plus years, and around 150, 28 and 57 TCR-sequenced participants, respectively, were included in these subgroups. The full study reports these points: In the small 56-69-year group, the increase in depth fell short of significance, most likely because of low power. After two AZD1222 doses, spike-specific TCR breadth and depth were significantly higher than at day 0 and than in MenACWY recipients. Epitopes outside the regions mutated in the B.1.351 and B.1.1.7 variants were reportedly recognized by nearly half of the unique spike-specific TCRs. Because no samples from the day 14 peak response were available, repertoires could be characterized only after the peak T cell response. Conclusions about previously exposed vaccinees are limited because only six or seven AZD1222 recipients were SARS-CoV-2 seropositive at baseline. Most participants were white British and females outnumbered males, and the authors suggested that clonal diversity may have been underestimated. The whole spike protein was spanned by vaccine-associated CD4 TCRs, and dominant responses were seen in regions 160-218 and 743-854.

From its cysteine to its phenylalanine, the CDR3 spans 14 amino acids. Only the CDR3 portion is preserved as DNA: 42 bases, with reading frame beginning at the first base. Between the V and J ends, shortened by 1 base and 4 bases respectively, the junction contains 11 bases. The CDR1 and CDR2 encoded by the germline V gene (reference sequence) are LNHNV and YYDKDF. This TCR derives from an adult in good health. The chain uses TRBV15 and TRBJ2-7, with the D gene call left open. Sequenced here: peripheral blood, sampled on day 0 of AZD1222 vaccination. For the CDR3, the sequence is CATSRGNENYEQYF. The DNA is as follows: TGTGCCACCAGCAGAGGCAACGAGAATTACGAGCAGTACTTC.